The present T cell receptor (beta chain) was sequenced within a study of blood T cell repertoires in COVID-19. Germline values: CDR1 SGHNT, CDR2 YENEEA. The V end was cut by 3 bases, the J end by 2 bases, with 7 bases between. The CDR3 is 13 amino acids. Repertoires were generated with immunoSEQ multiplex PCR, while TCRdb's copy carries only in-frame clones and drops some. Of around 100,000 clones in the sample, around four fifths were seen once. V usage is TRBV11-3 and J usage is TRBJ1-1; D uncertain. The origin of this receptor is a man in his sixties with acute or convalescent COVID-19. The sequenced material came from peripheral blood. The CDR3 coding sequence is TGTGCCAGCAGCTTCGGGTCTAACACTGAAGCTTTCTTT. This encodes CASSFGSNTEAFF.